This T cell receptor beta chain emerged from a study of blood T cell repertoires in COVID-19. Across the study: Specimens from acute and convalescent COVID-19 originated in the United States, Italy and Spain. PBMCs, B-cell-depleted T cells, or T cells were the source of the cDNA or gDNA that made up the material.

Sequenced by immunoSEQ multiplex PCR; TCRdb stores in-frame clones only, minus some. Of about 420,000 clones listed, roughly 90% are singletons. V gave up 5 bases and J gave up 5 bases, with 27 bases separating them. The CDR3 is made up of 19 amino acids. CDR1 SGHNT and CDR2 YENEEA come from the germline V gene. In Seattle, patients joined the study during active infection and were tracked longitudinally. The chain combines TRBV11-3 with TRBJ2-2; D might be TRBD1 (6 bases). Sequenced input: peripheral blood. This sequence was found in a young man with COVID-19, enrolled during active disease. CDR3 region: CASSAGAVTGWGATGELFF. The CDR3 bases are TGTGCCAGCAGCGCGGGCGCCGTAACAGGGTGGGGCGCGACCGGGGAGCTGTTTTTT. Looking up the rest from reference TRBV11-3 and TRBJ2-2 gives the full variable domain: EAGVVQSPRYKIIEKKQPVAFWCNPISGHNTLYWYLQNLGQGPELLIRYENEEAVDDSQLPKDRFSAERLKGVDSTLKIQPAELGDSAVYLCASSAGAVTGWGATGELFFGEGSRLTVL.